Included here is one T cell receptor beta chain sequence, with context. Antigen unknown. Related graft donors supplied nonmyeloablative bone marrow transplants, and mixed chimerism was transient. This entry belongs to a study of Tregs in tolerant kidney transplant recipients. Using immunoSEQ multiplex PCR, the repertoire was profiled, and TCRdb retains in-frame clones only, with some absent. The sample has tens of thousands of clones; over 75% are singletons. Overall study results and limits: Tolerant patients' donor-specific Tregs expanded beyond overall Tregs, suggesting antigen-driven growth.

Germline V lookup: CDR1 SGHTA, CDR2 FQGTGA. V lost 5 bases and J lost 9, with 16 bases in between. The CDR3 loop spans 13 amino acids. The receptor was isolated from a human patient who received a combined kidney and bone marrow transplant. Some T cells may originate from the graft donor. The specimen was CD4+ T cells from blood (PBMCs), collected 24 months after the transplant. The gene calls are TRBV7-3 and TRBJ1-2; possible D gene TRBD1, 6 bases. This chain's CDR3 is CASSPGGPVRYTF. CDR3 coding DNA: TGTGCCAGCAGCCCGGGGGGGCCGGTCCGCTACACCTTC.